This is a list of T cell receptor beta chains from one sample in a study of technical replicates of blood from several donors. Some clones are missing from TCRdb's copy, which holds only in-frame ones; the method was immunoSEQ multiplex PCR. The sample records about 56,000 clones, 90% to 95% being singletons. The sample taken for sequencing was PBMCs. Receptors originate from a human donor in good health. Some clones in this sample may be carry-over from other donors' samples. CDR3s include the opening cysteine and the closing phenylalanine or tryptophan. The order of the fields is clone size, D gene, J gene, V gene, CDR3 DNA, CDR3 protein. The D gene is left open where the match is weak. Size values are once, few and many counts, or a class for expanded clones, and some rows have none.

-	-	TRBJ1-1	TRBV7-3	TGTGCCAGCAGCTTGACGGGGAACACTGAAGCTTTCTTT	CASSLTGNTEAFF
-	TRBD2	TRBJ2-7	TRBV11-2	TGTGCCAGCAGCTTCGTCCTCCCTAGCGGGGCCACCTACGAGCAGTACTTC	CASSFVLPSGATYEQYF
-	TRBD1	TRBJ2-2	TRBV5-1	TGCGCCAGCAGCCAGGGACAGTTCACCCGGGGCACCGGGGAGCTGTTTTTT	CASSQGQFTRGTGELFF
-	TRBD2	TRBJ2-1	TRBV5-4	TGTGCCAGCAGCAAGACTAGCGGGGGGGCCAATGAGCAGTTCTTC	CASSKTSGGANEQFF
-	TRBD1	TRBJ2-7	TRBV5-6	TGTGCCAGCAGCTTGGAAGGGACAGGGGGTTACGAGCAGTACTTC	CASSLEGTGGYEQYF
once	-	TRBJ2-7	TRBV19	TGTGCCAGTAGTACTTTACAGGGCTCCTACGAGCAGTACTTC	CASSTLQGSYEQYF
-	-	TRBJ2-3	TRBV7-2	TGTGCCAGCAGCCGGGAACGGTCCTCTAGCACAGATACGCAGTATTTT	CASSRERSSSTDTQYF
-	-	TRBJ2-6	TRBV7-3	TGTGCCAGCAGCTTAAGTCCGCAGGGCCCAGGGGCCAACGTCCTGACTTTC	CASSLSPQGPGANVLTF
-	-	TRBJ2-2	TRBV18	TGTGCCAGCTCACCACCCACTGAGCGGGCCGGGGAGCTGTTTTTT	CASSPPTERAGELFF
-	-	TRBJ2-1	TRBV5-1	TGCGCCAGCAGCCCTGGGGCGATTCGGGATGAGCAGTTCTTC	CASSPGAIRDEQFF
-	TRBD1	TRBJ2-5	TRBV5-1	TGCGCCAGCAGCTTGGGCCAGGGGGACCCAGAGACCCAGTACTTC	CASSLGQGDPETQYF
-	TRBD1	TRBJ1-6	TRBV9	TGTGCCAGCAGCACGAAGGGACAGGGGAATTCACCCCTCCACTTT	CASSTKGQGNSPLHF
-	TRBD1	TRBJ1-6	TRBV6-1	TGTGCCAGCAGGTTAACAGGGGATGGTTCACCCCTCCACTTT	CASRLTGDGSPLHF
-	-	TRBJ2-5	TRBV30	TGTGCCTGGACCCCGGCCAGGCAGGGTGGAGAGACCCAGTACTTC	CAWTPARQGGETQYF
once	TRBD2	TRBJ2-7	TRBV18	TGTGCCAGCTCATCTCAACGCCCGGGACTAGCGGGAGGGCTTGAGCAGTACTTC	CASSSQRPGLAGGLEQYF